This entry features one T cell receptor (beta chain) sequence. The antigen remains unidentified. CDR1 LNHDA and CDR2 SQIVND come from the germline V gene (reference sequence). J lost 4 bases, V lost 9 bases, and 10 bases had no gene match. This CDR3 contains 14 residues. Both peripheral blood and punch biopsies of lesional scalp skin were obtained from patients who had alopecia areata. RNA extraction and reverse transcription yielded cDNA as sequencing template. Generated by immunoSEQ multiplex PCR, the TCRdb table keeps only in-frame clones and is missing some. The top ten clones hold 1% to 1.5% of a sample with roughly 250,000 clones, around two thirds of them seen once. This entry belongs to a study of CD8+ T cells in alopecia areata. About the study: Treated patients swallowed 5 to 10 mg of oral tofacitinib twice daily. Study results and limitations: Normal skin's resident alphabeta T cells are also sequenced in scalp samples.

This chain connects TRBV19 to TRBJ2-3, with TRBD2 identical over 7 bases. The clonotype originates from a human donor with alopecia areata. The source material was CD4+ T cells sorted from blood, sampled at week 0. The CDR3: CASCVRGLPDTQYF. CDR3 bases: TGTGCCAGCTGTGTGCGGGGGTTACCAGATACGCAGTATTTT.